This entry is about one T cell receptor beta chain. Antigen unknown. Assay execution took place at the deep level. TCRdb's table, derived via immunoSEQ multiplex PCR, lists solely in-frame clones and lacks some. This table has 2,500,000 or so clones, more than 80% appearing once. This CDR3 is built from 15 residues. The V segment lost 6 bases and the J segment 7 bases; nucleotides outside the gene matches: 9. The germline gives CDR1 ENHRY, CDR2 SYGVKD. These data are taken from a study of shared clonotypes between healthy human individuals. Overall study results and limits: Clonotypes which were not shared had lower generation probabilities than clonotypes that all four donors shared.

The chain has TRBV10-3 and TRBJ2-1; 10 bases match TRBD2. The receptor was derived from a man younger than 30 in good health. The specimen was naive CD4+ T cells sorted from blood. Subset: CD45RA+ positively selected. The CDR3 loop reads CAIRPTSGANNEQFF. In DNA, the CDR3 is TGTGCCATCAGGCCTACTAGCGGGGCTAATAATGAGCAGTTCTTC.